This T cell receptor (beta chain) was profiled in a study of post-analysis software for immune sequencing data. General study points: Among a handful of TRBV segments more frequent in patients than controls were TRBV5-6, TRBV5-1 and TRBV20-1.

Unique molecular identifiers were carried by the TCR beta cDNA libraries. One entry per CDR3 protein, called by TCRdb with MiXCR from the PCR reads. This sample has more than 350,000 distinct CDR3 sequences; 39% occur once, and the top ten carry approximately 7.7%. Germline V gene lookup returns CDR1 SGDLS and CDR2 YYNGEE. This CDR3 has 15 amino acids. J was trimmed by 8 bases and V by 3 bases; bases with no gene match: 8. Comments on this clonotype: Its antigen is not identified.

This receptor was taken from a girl aged 2 to 9 with multiple sclerosis. V is TRBV9 and J is TRBJ1-6; TRBD1 matches at 7 bases. Sequencing input: blood. CDR3 nucleotides: TGTGCCAGCAGCGCCTGGACAGGACGGGATTCACCCCTCCACTTT. Amino acids: CASSAWTGRDSPLHF.